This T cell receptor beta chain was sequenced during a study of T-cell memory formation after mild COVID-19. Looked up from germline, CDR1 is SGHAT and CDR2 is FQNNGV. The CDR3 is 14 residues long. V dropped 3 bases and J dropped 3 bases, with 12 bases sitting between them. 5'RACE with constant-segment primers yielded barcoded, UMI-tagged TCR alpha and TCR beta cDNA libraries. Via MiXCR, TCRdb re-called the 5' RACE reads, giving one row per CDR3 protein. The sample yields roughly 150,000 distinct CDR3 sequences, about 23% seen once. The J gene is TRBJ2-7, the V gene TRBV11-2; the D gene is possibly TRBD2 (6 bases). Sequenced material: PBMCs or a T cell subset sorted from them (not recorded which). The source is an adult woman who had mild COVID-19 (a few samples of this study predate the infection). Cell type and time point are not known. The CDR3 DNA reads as TGTGCCAGCAGCTTCGGAGGGTTTATCTACGAGCAGTACTTC. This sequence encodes CASSFGGFIYEQYF.